This T cell receptor (beta chain) came from a study of T-cell reconstitution after alpha-beta-depleted transplantation in children. Using unique molecular identifiers, the investigators prepared the TCRbeta library. TCRdb itself ran the PCR reads through MiXCR, one entry per CDR3 protein. In the table there are 200,000 to 300,000 distinct CDR3 sequences, about 25% of which are singletons. Trimming left V 4 bases short and J 7 bases short, with 17 bases between. Germline CDR1 is SEHNR and CDR2 is FQNEAQ (reference sequence). This CDR3 is built from 15 residues. Sequenced here: PBMCs, sampled before TCRalphabeta/CD19-depleted stem cell transplant. This sequence joins TRBV7-9 and TRBJ2-1; maybe TRBD1 (6 bases). The source is a girl aged 2 to 10 with Fanconi anemia, due to receive a stem cell transplant. CDR3 nucleotides: TGTGCCAGCAGCTATGAGGGACATCGGAGTAATGAGCAGTTCTTC. This sequence encodes CASSYEGHRSNEQFF.